This TCR beta chain was captured in a study of cytomegalovirus exposure and HLA in healthy donors. Losses at the gene ends were 3 bases for V and 0 bases for J; bases not matched to a gene: 6. Germline assignment: CDR1 SGHDT and CDR2 YYEEEE. The CDR3 has 17 amino acids. Primers included in the PCR were 60 Vbeta and 13 Jbeta primers. Method: immunoSEQ multiplex PCR; TCRdb's copy keeps in-frame clones and lacks some. The sample lists fewer than 200,000 clones; 65% to 85% were seen once. The sequence was obtained from a woman between 45 and 65 years old in good health and CMV-seropositive. The sequencing sample was made of PBMCs. The chain has TRBV5-6 and TRBJ1-4; 9 nucleotides line up with TRBD1. The CDR3 sequence is CASSSGQGTATNEKLFF. The CDR3, as DNA: TGTGCCAGCAGCTCCGGACAGGGGACCGCAACTAATGAAAAACTGTTTTTT.